This passage covers 15 T cell receptor beta chains from one sample sequenced in a study of T cell responses to AZD1222 COVID-19 vaccine. Profiling relied on immunoSEQ multiplex PCR, and the TCRdb table lists in-frame clones only, not all of them. The profile shows 130,000 to 150,000 clones, around 88% of them singletons. The sample consisted of peripheral blood, taken on day 0 of AZD1222 vaccination. The receptors come from an adult in good health.

This clone appeared a few times. The chain carries TRBV7-2 and TRBJ1-5; TRBD1 is a possible D gene (5 bases). This CDR3 is 14 amino acids long. The V end lost 1 base, the J end lost 9 bases, and 13 bases lay between the germline ends. Germline values: CDR1 SGHTA, CDR2 FQGNSA. The CDR3 spells CASSLVVGDSPQHF. The CDR3 nucleotides are TGTGCCAGCAGCTTAGTCGTAGGGGACTCGCCCCAGCATTTT.

The gene calls are TRBV7-8 and TRBJ2-7, with D maybe TRBD2 (5 bases). CDR1 SGHVS and CDR2 FQNEAQ come from the germline V gene. Trimming removed 4 bases from V and 0 bases from J, with 13 bases in between. The CDR3 has 15 amino acids. This chain's CDR3 is CASSSQVGSSYEQYF. CDR3 nucleotide sequence: TGTGCCAGCAGCTCCCAGGTAGGGAGCTCCTACGAGCAGTACTTC.

This clone was counted a few times. This chain joins TRBV5-1 and TRBJ1-6, with D possibly TRBD1 on 5 matching bases. This CDR3 has 15 residues. Trimming removed 0 bases at V and 7 bases at J, with 11 bases between. Germline V gene data show CDR1 as SGHRS and CDR2 as YFSETQ. The CDR3 region is CASSLGGVSNSPLHF. The CDR3, as DNA: TGCGCCAGCAGCTTGGGAGGGGTTTCAAATTCACCCCTCCACTTT.

CDR3 bases: TGCGCCAGCAGCTTGGCCTCCGACACTGAAGCTTTCTTT. It codes for CASSLASDTEAFF. The rearrangement joins TRBV5-1 to TRBJ1-1; D call uncertain. CDR3 length: 13 residues. Germline V gene sequence: CDR1 SGHRS, CDR2 YFSETQ. Between the trimmed V and J ends, which lost 0 bases and 3 bases, there was a span of 6 bases. The full variable domain, rest sourced from reference TRBV5-1 and TRBJ1-1, is KAGVTQTPRYLIKTRGQQVTLSCSPISGHRSVSWYQQTPGQGLQFLFEYFSETQRNKGNFPGRFSGRQFSNSRSEMNVSTLELGDSALYLCASSLASDTEAFFGQGTRLTVV.

The chain employs TRBV6-5 and TRBJ2-1; D is unresolved. The CDR3 spans 14 residues. Germline CDR1 reads MNHEY; CDR2 reads SVGAGI. Trimming shortened V by 0 bases and J by 8 bases, and 11 bases separated the two germline ends. CDR3 sequence: CASSYSSGFDEQFF. The DNA for the CDR3 is TGTGCCAGCAGTTACTCGTCGGGCTTCGATGAGCAGTTCTTC.

The chain links TRBV7-9 to TRBJ1-2, with D tentatively TRBD1 (5 bases). V was trimmed by 3 bases and J by 8 bases, leaving 7 bases between them. Germline CDR1 is SEHNR and CDR2 is FQNEAQ (reference sequence). The CDR3 is 11 residues long. CDR3 sequence reads: CASSLRGGYTF. The CDR3 DNA reads as TGTGCCAGCAGCTTGCGGGGGGGCTACACCTTC. Looking up the rest from reference TRBV7-9 and TRBJ1-2 gives the full variable domain: DTGVSQNPRHKITKRGQNVTFRCDPISEHNRLYWYRQTLGQGPEFLTYFQNEAQLEKSRLLSDRFSAERPKGSFSTLEIQRTEQGDSAMYLCASSLRGGYTFGSGTRLTVV.

The genes are TRBV14 and TRBJ2-7; 7 positions agree with TRBD1. The CDR3 is made up of 16 amino acids. Germline V gives CDR1 SGHDN, CDR2 FVKESK. Unmatched junction bases numbered 10, after V lost 1 base and J lost 4 bases. In DNA form, the CDR3 reads TGTGCCAGCAGCCAAGTCGTAGGGGGCATCCCTTACGAGCAGTACTTC. Its translation: CASSQVVGGIPYEQYF.

A single count supports this clone. This chain uses TRBV30 with TRBJ2-7; D might be TRBD1 or TRBD2, each matching 5 bases. Deletions cut 2 bases from V and 1 base from J, with 9 bases between. The CDR3 covers 13 residues. Germline V gives CDR1 GTSNPN, CDR2 SVGIG (reference sequence). DNA of the CDR3: TGTGCCTGGAGTCGGGACCTTTCCTACGAGCAGTACTTC. This gives the protein CAWSRDLSYEQYF.

The V call is TRBV18, the J call TRBJ2-7, with 8 bases matching TRBD1. Losses at the gene ends were 3 bases for V and 0 bases for J; bases not matched to a gene: 10. CDR3 length equals 17 residues. Germline-derived CDR1 and CDR2 are KGHSH and LQKENI. This chain's CDR3 is CASSPRQGAPSSYEQYF. As DNA, the CDR3 is TGTGCCAGCTCACCGAGGCAGGGGGCGCCGAGCTCCTACGAGCAGTACTTC.

V and J are TRBV12-5 and TRBJ2-1, with no clear D. Germline V gene data show CDR1 as LGHNT and CDR2 as FRNRAP. Trimming left V 2 bases short and J 2 bases short, with 13 bases between. This CDR3 has 16 residues. CDR3 protein: CASGLLLGETYNEQFF. In nucleotides, the CDR3 is TGTGCTAGTGGTTTGTTACTGGGCGAGACCTACAATGAGCAGTTCTTC.

The chain couples TRBV7-9 to TRBJ2-1; perhaps D is TRBD1 or TRBD2 (5 bases each). Trimming stripped 5 bases from V and 4 bases from J, with 15 bases between. The CDR3 is 15 amino acids. Germline CDR1 and CDR2: SEHNR and FQNEAQ (reference sequence). The CDR3 sequence is CASSASGTSYNEQFF. DNA of the CDR3: TGTGCCAGCAGCGCCTCCGGGACGTCGTACAATGAGCAGTTCTTC.

The chain combines TRBV25-1 with TRBJ2-2, with unresolved D. The V gene lost 6 bases and the J gene lost 0 bases, with 8 bases spanning the gap. The germline gives CDR1 MGHDK, CDR2 SYGVNS. CDR3 length: 14 amino acids. CDR3 sequence: CASSTVANTGELFF. CDR3 nucleotides: TGTGCCAGCAGCACAGTTGCGAACACCGGGGAGCTGTTTTTT.

The chain joins TRBV4-2 to TRBJ1-1, with TRBD1 as a possible D gene (5 bases). Germline V gene lookup returns CDR1 LGHNA and CDR2 YNFKEQ. V shed 4 bases and J shed 0 bases, with 12 bases lying between them. CDR3 size: 15 residues. CDR3 in DNA: TGTGCCAGCAGCCGCGCCGTGACAGTGAACACTGAAGCTTTCTTT. Translated, it gives CASSRAVTVNTEAFF.

The V and J genes are TRBV19 and TRBJ2-7; 8 nucleotides match TRBD1. J lost 6 bases, V lost 10 bases, and 8 bases had no gene match. The CDR3 consists of 12 residues. Germline-derived CDR1 and CDR2 are LNHDA and SQIVND (reference sequence). The CDR3 here is CATRWGTGEQYF. For the CDR3, the DNA is TGTGCCACCAGATGGGGGACAGGCGAGCAGTACTTC.

This chain links TRBV5-1 with TRBJ1-1; no definite D call. This CDR3 has 15 residues. CDR1 SGHRS and CDR2 YFSETQ come from the germline V gene. V shed 0 bases and J shed 5 bases, with 14 bases lying between them. The CDR3 DNA follows: TGCGCCAGCAGCTTGGACGGCAGGCCGTGGACTGAAGCTTTCTTT. Its translation is CASSLDGRPWTEAFF.